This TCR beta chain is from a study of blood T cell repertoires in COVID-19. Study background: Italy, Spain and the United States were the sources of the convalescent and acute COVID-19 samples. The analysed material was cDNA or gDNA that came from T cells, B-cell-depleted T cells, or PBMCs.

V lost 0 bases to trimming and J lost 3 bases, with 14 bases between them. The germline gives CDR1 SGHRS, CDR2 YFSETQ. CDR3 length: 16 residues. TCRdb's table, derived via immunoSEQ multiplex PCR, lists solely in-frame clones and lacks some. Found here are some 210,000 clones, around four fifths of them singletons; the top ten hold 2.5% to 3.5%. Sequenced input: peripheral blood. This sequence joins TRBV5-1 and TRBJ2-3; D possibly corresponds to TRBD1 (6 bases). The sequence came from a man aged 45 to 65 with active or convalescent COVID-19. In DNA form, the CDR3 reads TGCGCCAGCAGCTTGGCTATAGGGGGTGGTACAGATACGCAGTATTTT. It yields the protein CASSLAIGGGTDTQYF.